This record covers a single T cell receptor beta chain. This CDR3 region has 13 residues. Germline-derived CDR1 and CDR2 are KGHSH and LQKENI. Trimming took 3 bases from V and 4 from J; bases not matched to a gene: 1. Separation by sorting yielded CD4+ and CD8+ T cells from PBMCs. Isolated RNA was reverse transcribed into cDNA used as the sequencing template. Data came from immunoSEQ multiplex PCR; TCRdb stores just in-frame clones and leaves some out. The sample contains about 130,000 clones, 58% of which appear only once. The data are from a study of CD8+ T cells in alopecia areata. The starting material was CD4+ T cells sorted from blood, obtained at week 0. This rearrangement joins TRBV18 to TRBJ2-5; 8 bases match TRBD2. The sequence derives from a human donor with alopecia areata. The CDR3: CASSPGLAETQYF. As DNA, the CDR3 is TGTGCCAGCTCACCCGGACTAGCAGAGACCCAGTACTTC.